What follows are 8 T cell receptor beta chains derived from one specimen sequenced in a study of blood T cell repertoires in COVID-19. Using immunoSEQ multiplex PCR, the repertoire was profiled, and TCRdb retains in-frame clones only, with some absent. The sample holds about 140,000 clones, about 87% seen once. The sequencing sample was made of peripheral blood. The receptors shown here come from a human donor with COVID-19, enrolled during active disease. The donor label of this sample is uncertain.

This clone showed up just once. The sample holds other DNA sequences that translate to the same CDR3. J is TRBJ1-5 and V is TRBV6-5; no clear D gene. The CDR3 has 14 amino acids. V was clipped by 6 bases and J by 3 bases, with 12 bases between them. Germline CDR1 reads MNHEY; CDR2 reads SVGAGI. CDR3 residues: CASSPGESNQPQHF. In DNA, the CDR3 is TGTGCCAGCAGCCCCGGGGAATCCAATCAGCCCCAGCATTTT.

The chain couples TRBV11-2 to TRBJ1-3; possible D gene TRBD1, 6 bases. Per the germline V gene, CDR1 is SGHAT and CDR2 is FQNNGV. Trimming pared 1 base from V and 0 bases from J, leaving 13 bases between. The length of the CDR3 is 17 residues. In DNA, the CDR3 is TGTGCCAGCAGCTTAGCTCAAGGGGGGGACTCTGGAAACACCATATATTTT. Encoded protein: CASSLAQGGDSGNTIYF.

The chain has TRBV24-1 and TRBJ1-2; the match to TRBD1 covers 8 bases. The junction had 4 bases not matched to a gene; V was cut back by 4 bases and J by 4 bases. Germline lookup yields CDR1 KGHDR and CDR2 SFDVKD. The CDR3 consists of 14 residues. CDR3 in amino acids: CATSDPQGVYGYTF. CDR3 coding DNA: TGTGCCACCAGTGACCCACAGGGGGTCTATGGCTACACCTTC.

This chain joins TRBV4-2 and TRBJ2-1, with TRBD1 as a possible D gene (7 bases). The CDR3 extends over 16 amino acids. V lost 0 bases, J lost 4 bases, and 13 bases lay in between. Germline assignment: CDR1 LGHNA and CDR2 YNFKEQ. The CDR3 here is CASSQDGRTGYNEQFF. CDR3 nucleotide sequence: TGTGCCAGCAGCCAAGATGGGAGGACAGGATACAATGAGCAGTTCTTC.

The chain's CDR3 is CASSFSQNQPQHF. DNA for the CDR3: TGTGCCAGCAGCTTCTCCCAGAATCAGCCCCAGCATTTT. This chain uses TRBV7-8 with TRBJ1-5; no reliable D call. This CDR3 is 13 amino acids long. V shed 3 bases and J shed 4 bases, with 7 bases lying between them. CDR1 is SGHVS and CDR2 is FQNEAQ in the germline V gene.

Remarks on this clone: This CDR3 is also generated by other DNA sequences in the sample. The rearrangement links TRBV5-1 to TRBJ1-6; TRBD1 matches 10 bases. Germline V gene data show CDR1 as SGHRS and CDR2 as YFSETQ. V shed 0 bases, J shed 7 bases, and the junction held 1 base outside the gene matches. The CDR3 totals 15 residues. The CDR3: CASSLEDRGNSPLHF. CDR3 nucleotide sequence: TGCGCCAGCAGCTTGGAGGACAGGGGGAATTCACCCCTCCACTTT.

The chain joins TRBV12-3 or TRBV12-4 to TRBJ1-1; D is ambiguous. The CDR3 has 13 residues. V was trimmed by 5 bases and J by 6 bases, leaving 13 bases between them. The CDR3 spells CASSLTQISEAFF. The CDR3 DNA reads TGTGCCAGCAGTCTAACACAGATCTCTGAAGCTTTCTTT.

This clone was seen more than once but under ten times. The chain has TRBV20-1 and TRBJ1-2; D gene uncertain. V lost 6 bases and J 4 bases, leaving 9 bases between the germline ends. In germline, CDR1 is DFQATT, CDR2 SNEGSKA (reference sequence). The CDR3 totals 11 residues. The CDR3 DNA reads as TGCAGTGCCCCCCCCGTCTATGGCTACACCTTC. Translated, it gives CSAPPVYGYTF.